The clone carrying this T cell receptor (beta chain) occurred a few times. Antigen: not known. This entry belongs to a study of T cells in Graves' hyperthyroidism and ophthalmopathy. Overall study findings and caveats: Also found in blood were most expanded thyroid clonotypes above 0.001.

This CDR3 region has 14 residues. Germline V lookup: CDR1 SGHRS, CDR2 YFSETQ. The ends were cut back, 4 bases at V and 8 bases at J, with 15 bases in the middle. Hyperthyroidism had been newly diagnosed in patients aged 18 to 65, and its duration was under 2 months. The diagnoses drew upon clinical symptoms, serum thyroxine and TRAb, thyroid ultrasound and orbital computed tomography. TCR beta CDR3 regions were amplified from RNA transcripts. The HTBI primer set was used in a first-round RT-PCR of the TCR CDR3. A single record per CDR3 protein comes from TCRdb applying MiXCR to the multiplex PCR reads. Among some 500,000 distinct CDR3 sequences listed, about 15% were seen once.

This TCR was sampled from a woman aged 18-29 years with Graves' hyperthyroidism. The V gene is TRBV5-1, the J gene TRBJ1-4; possible D gene TRBD1, 6 bases. Material for sequencing was blood. CDR3 residues: CASSPDRPGEKLFF. CDR3 in DNA: TGCGCCAGCAGCCCCGACAGGCCGGGCGAAAAACTGTTTTTT.